The clone carrying this TCR beta chain occurred a few times. The antigen remains unidentified. The entry originates in a study of early T cells in non-severe SARS-CoV-2 infection. Overall study results and limits: Private and CD4 specificities were missed by VDJdb matching, skewed to anti-spike CD8.

Unique molecular identifiers tagged individual cDNA molecules. TCRdb reprocessed the 5' RACE reads with MiXCR, giving one entry per CDR3 protein. The sample has 50,000 to 75,000 distinct CDR3 sequences; 5.9% are singletons. The clonotype comes from an adult who was a healthcare worker with PCR-confirmed SARS-CoV-2 infection or an uninfected control (not recorded which). The sequenced sample was whole blood, obtained at baseline.

CDR3: CASSFVKYGYTF. Here the CDR3 DNA reads TGTGCCAGCAGTTTTGTAAAGTATGGCTACACCTTC. This chain links TRBV28 with TRBJ1-2; D gene ambiguous. This CDR3 has 12 amino acids. CDR1 and CDR2 (germline): MDHEN, SYDVKM. Between the trimmed V and J ends, which lost 3 bases and 5 bases, there was a span of 7 bases.